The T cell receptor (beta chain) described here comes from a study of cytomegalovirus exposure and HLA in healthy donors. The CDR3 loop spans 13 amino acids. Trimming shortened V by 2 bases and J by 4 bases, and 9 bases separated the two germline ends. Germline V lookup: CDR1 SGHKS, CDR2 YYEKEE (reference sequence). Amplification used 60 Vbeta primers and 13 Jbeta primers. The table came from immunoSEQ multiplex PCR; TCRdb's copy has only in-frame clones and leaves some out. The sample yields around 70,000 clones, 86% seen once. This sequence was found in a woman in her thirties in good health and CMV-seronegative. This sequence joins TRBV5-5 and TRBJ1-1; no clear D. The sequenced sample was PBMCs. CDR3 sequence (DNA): TGTGCCAGCAGCTTTTCACAGATCACTGAAGCTTTCTTT. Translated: CASSFSQITEAFF. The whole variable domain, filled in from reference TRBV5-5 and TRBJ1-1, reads DAGVTQSPTHLIKTRGQQVTLRCSPISGHKSVSWYQQVLGQGPQFIFQYYEKEERGRGNFPDRFSARQFPNYSSELNVNALLLGDSALYLCASSFSQITEAFFGQGTRLTVV.